A selection of T cell receptor beta chains follows, all from one sample in a study of metastatic and nonmetastatic thyroid tumors. TCRdb reanalyzed the PCR reads via MiXCR. The sample consists of 15,000 to 25,000 clones, less than 30% of them appearing once. Sequenced sample: blood. The receptors shown here come from a male donor with papillary thyroid cancer or a benign thyroid nodule (not recorded which). Some clones in this sample may be carry-over from other donors' samples. Each CDR3 is given with its conserved first and last residue. D genes are given only for firm matches. Only some rows state a clone size, as once, few, many or a class for expanded clones.

d_call	v_call	j_call	clone_size	cdr3_aa	cdr3_nt
-	TRBV9	TRBJ2-1	many	CASSVGLEVEQFF	TGTGCCAGCAGCGTAGGACTGGAGGTTGAGCAGTTCTTC
-	TRBV6-1	TRBJ1-1	-	CASRITEEAFF	TGTGCCAGCAGAATAACAGAAGAAGCTTTCTTT
-	TRBV5-6	TRBJ1-1	-	CASSLVGGLLGTEAFF	TGTGCCAGCAGCTTGGTCGGGGGGCTATTGGGCACTGAAGCTTTCTTT
TRBD2	TRBV6-1	TRBJ2-7	-	CASSEASGAYEQYF	TGTGCCAGCAGTGAGGCCAGCGGGGCCTACGAGCAGTACTTC
TRBD2	TRBV12-3/TRBV12-4	TRBJ2-7	few	CASSFPPGTRYEQYF	TGTGCCAGCAGTTTCCCTCCCGGGACTAGATACGAGCAGTACTTC
-	TRBV6-2/TRBV6-3	TRBJ2-7	-	CASSTGITSTYEQYF	TGTGCCAGCAGTACTGGGATCACGAGCACCTACGAGCAGTACTTC
-	TRBV24-1	TRBJ2-7	-	CATSDSRGTSYEQYF	TGTGCCACCAGTGATTCCCGCGGGACGTCCTACGAGCAGTACTTC
-	TRBV10-3	TRBJ1-1	many	CATKGTEDTEAFF	TGTGCCACCAAGGGGACGGAGGACACTGAAGCTTTCTTT
TRBD2	TRBV6-2/TRBV6-3	TRBJ2-3	few	CASSPGLEADTQYF	TGTGCCAGCAGCCCGGGACTAGAAGCAGATACGCAGTATTTT
TRBD1	TRBV28	TRBJ1-2	-	CASTQGQGARNYGYTF	TGTGCCAGCACCCAGGGACAGGGGGCGCGGAACTATGGCTACACCTTC
-	TRBV10-3	TRBJ1-2	few	CAISVLAGALRGYTF	TGTGCCATCAGTGTATTGGCGGGGGCCCTGAGGGGCTACACCTTC
-	TRBV2	TRBJ1-4	few	CASSYDRLNEKLFF	TGTGCCAGCAGTTATGACAGGTTGAATGAAAAACTGTTTTTT
TRBD1	TRBV24-1	TRBJ2-5	-	CATSDEDRGLETQYF	TGTGCCACCAGTGACGAGGACAGGGGGCTGGAGACACAGTACTTC
-	TRBV29-1	TRBJ1-2	many	CSVELQGTGYGYTF	TGCAGCGTTGAACTACAGGGAACGGGCTATGGCTACACCTTC
-	TRBV12-3/TRBV12-4	TRBJ2-3	medium-sized	CASSRQTVTDTQYF	TGTGCCAGCAGCCGACAGACAGTCACAGATACGCAGTATTTT
-	TRBV6-1	TRBJ1-5	few	CASSEAYGANQPQHF	TGTGCCAGCAGTGAAGCATACGGGGCCAATCAGCCCCAGCATTTT
-	TRBV20-1	TRBJ2-2	-	CSARDWASANTGELFF	TGCAGTGCTAGAGATTGGGCTAGCGCGAACACCGGGGAGCTGTTTTTT
-	TRBV5-1	TRBJ2-5	many	CASSLNTPREETQYF	TGCGCCAGCAGCTTGAATACCCCGAGGGAAGAGACCCAGTACTTC
-	TRBV28	TRBJ1-2	few	CASSLVAGAPLGYTF	TGTGCCAGCAGTTTAGTAGCCGGGGCTCCCCTTGGCTACACCTTC
TRBD1	TRBV30	TRBJ2-2	once	CAGLNRGPGELFF	TGTGCCGGCTTAAACAGGGGGCCCGGGGAGCTGTTTTTT
-	TRBV28	TRBJ2-3	-	CASRRAFNCNQPQYF	TGTGCCAGCCGCAGGGCATTCAATTGCAATCAGCCCCAGTATTTT
-	TRBV11-3	TRBJ2-2	few	CASSFDTGELFF	TGTGCCAGCAGCTTCGACACCGGGGAGCTGTTTTTT
TRBD1	TRBV3-1	TRBJ1-2	-	CASSQDRDRGRDYGYTF	TGTGCCAGCAGCCAAGACCGGGACAGGGGAAGGGACTATGGCTACACCTTC
-	TRBV27	TRBJ2-1	few	CATRPLMVLNEQFF	TGTGCCACTAGACCCCTGATGGTACTCAATGAGCAGTTCTTC
TRBD2	TRBV19	TRBJ2-1	many	CASSLTSARGQFF	TGTGCCAGTAGTCTAACTAGCGCCAGAGGGCAGTTCTTC
-	TRBV6-4	TRBJ2-1	medium-sized	CASSDGNRYNEQFF	TGTGCCAGCAGTGACGGGAACCGATACAATGAGCAGTTCTTC